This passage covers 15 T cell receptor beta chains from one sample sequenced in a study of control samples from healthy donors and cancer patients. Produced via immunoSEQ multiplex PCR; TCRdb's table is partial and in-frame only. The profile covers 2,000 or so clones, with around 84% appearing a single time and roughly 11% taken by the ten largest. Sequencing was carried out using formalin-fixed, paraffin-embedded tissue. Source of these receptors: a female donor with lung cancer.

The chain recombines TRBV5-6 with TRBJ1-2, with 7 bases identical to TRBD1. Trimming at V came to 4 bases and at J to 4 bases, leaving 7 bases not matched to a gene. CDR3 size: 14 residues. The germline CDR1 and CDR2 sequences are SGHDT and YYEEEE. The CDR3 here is CASSPRTGTYGYTF. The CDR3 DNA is TGTGCCAGCAGCCCCCGGACAGGCACCTATGGCTACACCTTC.

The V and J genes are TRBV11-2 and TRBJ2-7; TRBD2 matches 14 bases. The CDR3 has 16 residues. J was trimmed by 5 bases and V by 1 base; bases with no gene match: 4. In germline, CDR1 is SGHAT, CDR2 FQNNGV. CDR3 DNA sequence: TGTGCCAGCAGCTTAGGGGGACTAGCGGGAGTTGACGAGCAGTACTTC. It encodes CASSLGGLAGVDEQYF.

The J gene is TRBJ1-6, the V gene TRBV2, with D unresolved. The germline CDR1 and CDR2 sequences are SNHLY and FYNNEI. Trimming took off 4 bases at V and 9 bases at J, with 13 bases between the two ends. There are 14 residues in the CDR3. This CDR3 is CASSVQETISPLHF. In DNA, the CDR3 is TGTGCCAGCAGTGTGCAGGAGACAATTTCACCCCTCCACTTT.

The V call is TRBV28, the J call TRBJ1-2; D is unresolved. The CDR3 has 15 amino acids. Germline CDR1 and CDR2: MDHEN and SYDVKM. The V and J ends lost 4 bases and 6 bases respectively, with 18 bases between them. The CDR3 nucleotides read TGTGCCAGCAGTTCCCGCCGGACGATCTCGGATGGCTACACCTTC. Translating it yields CASSSRRTISDGYTF.

DNA for the CDR3: TGTGCCAGCAACGGGGGGCGGGTCACAGATACGCAGTATTTT. Residues: CASNGGRVTDTQYF. This sequence joins TRBV7-9 and TRBJ2-3; the D gene is possibly TRBD2 (7 bases). V was cut by 7 bases and J by 2 bases, with 13 bases left in between. Germline values: CDR1 SEHNR, CDR2 FQNEAQ (reference sequence). The CDR3 is 14 residues long. Full variable domain (rest looked up from reference TRBV7-9 and TRBJ2-3): DTGVSQNPRHKITKRGQNVTFRCDPISEHNRLYWYRQTLGQGPEFLTYFQNEAQLEKSRLLSDRFSAERPKGSFSTLEIQRTEQGDSAMYLCASNGGRVTDTQYFGPGTRLTVL.

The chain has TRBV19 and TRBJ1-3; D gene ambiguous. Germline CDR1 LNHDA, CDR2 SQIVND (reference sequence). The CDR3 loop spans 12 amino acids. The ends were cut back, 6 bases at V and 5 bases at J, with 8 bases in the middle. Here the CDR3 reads CASSGSRNTIYF. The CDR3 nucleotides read TGTGCCAGTAGCGGCAGCAGAAACACCATATATTTT.

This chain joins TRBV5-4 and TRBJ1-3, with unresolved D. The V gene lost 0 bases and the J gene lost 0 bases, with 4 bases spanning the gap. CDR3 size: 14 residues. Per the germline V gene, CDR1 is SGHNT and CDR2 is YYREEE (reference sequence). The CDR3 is CASSLDPSGNTIYF. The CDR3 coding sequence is TGTGCCAGCAGCTTGGACCCCTCTGGAAACACCATATATTTT. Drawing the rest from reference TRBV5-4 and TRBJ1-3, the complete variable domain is ETGVTQSPTHLIKTRGQQVTLRCSSQSGHNTVSWYQQALGQGPQFIFQYYREEENGRGNFPPRFSGLQFPNYSSELNVNALELDDSALYLCASSLDPSGNTIYFGEGSWLTVV.

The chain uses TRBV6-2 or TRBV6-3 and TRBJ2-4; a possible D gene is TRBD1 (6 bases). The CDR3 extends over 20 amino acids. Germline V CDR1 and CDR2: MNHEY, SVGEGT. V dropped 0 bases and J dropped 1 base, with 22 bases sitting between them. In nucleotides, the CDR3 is TGTGCCAGCAGTTACTCTCCAGGGGATCATCTGGGGCTCGCCAAAAACATTCAGTACTTC. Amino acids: CASSYSPGDHLGLAKNIQYF.

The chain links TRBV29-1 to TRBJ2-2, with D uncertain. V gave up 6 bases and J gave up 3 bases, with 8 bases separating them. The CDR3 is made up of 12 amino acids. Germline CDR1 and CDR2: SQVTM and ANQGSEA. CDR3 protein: CSVNRDTGELFF. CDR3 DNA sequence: TGCAGCGTGAACAGAGACACCGGGGAGCTGTTTTTT.

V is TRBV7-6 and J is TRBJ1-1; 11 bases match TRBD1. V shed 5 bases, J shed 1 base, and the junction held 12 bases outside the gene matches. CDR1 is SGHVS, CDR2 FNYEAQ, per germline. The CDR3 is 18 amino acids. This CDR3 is CASSLGRGTGGENTEAFF. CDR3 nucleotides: TGTGCCAGCAGCCTTGGGCGGGGGACAGGGGGTGAGAACACTGAAGCTTTCTTT.

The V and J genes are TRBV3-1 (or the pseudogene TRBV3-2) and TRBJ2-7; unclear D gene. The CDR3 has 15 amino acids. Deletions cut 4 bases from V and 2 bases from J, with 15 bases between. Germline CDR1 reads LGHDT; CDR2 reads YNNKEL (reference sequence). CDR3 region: CASSPQTHEAYEQYF. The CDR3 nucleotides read TGTGCCAGCAGCCCCCAGACCCACGAGGCCTACGAGCAGTACTTC.

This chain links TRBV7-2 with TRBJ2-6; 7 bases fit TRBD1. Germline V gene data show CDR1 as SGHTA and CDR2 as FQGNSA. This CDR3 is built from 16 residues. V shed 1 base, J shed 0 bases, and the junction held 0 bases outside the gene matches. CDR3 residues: CASSLDRGSGANVLTF. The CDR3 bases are TGTGCCAGCAGCTTAGACAGGGGCTCTGGGGCCAACGTCCTGACTTTC.

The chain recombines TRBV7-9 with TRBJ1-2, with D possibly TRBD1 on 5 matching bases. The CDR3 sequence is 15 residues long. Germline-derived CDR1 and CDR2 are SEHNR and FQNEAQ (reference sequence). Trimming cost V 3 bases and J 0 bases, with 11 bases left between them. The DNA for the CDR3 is TGTGCCAGCAGCTTCGGGGCAGTAGCTAACTATGGCTACACCTTC. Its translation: CASSFGAVANYGYTF.

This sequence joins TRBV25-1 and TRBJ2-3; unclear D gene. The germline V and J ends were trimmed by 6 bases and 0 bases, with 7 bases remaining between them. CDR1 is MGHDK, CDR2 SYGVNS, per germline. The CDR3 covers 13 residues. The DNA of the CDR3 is TGTGCCAGCAGGTTTACTAGCACAGATACGCAGTATTTT. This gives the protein CASRFTSTDTQYF.

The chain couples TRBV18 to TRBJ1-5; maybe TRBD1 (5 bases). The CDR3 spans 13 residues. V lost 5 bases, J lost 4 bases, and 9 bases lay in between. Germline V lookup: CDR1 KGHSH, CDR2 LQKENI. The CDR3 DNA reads TGTGCCAGCTCAGGGGGTCTTAATCAGCCCCAGCATTTT. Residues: CASSGGLNQPQHF. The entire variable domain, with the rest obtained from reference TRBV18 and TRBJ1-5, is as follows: NAGVMQNPRHLVRRRGQEARLRCSPMKGHSHVYWYRQLPEEGLKFMVYLQKENIIDESGMPKERFSAEFPKEGPSILRIQQVVRGDSAAYFCASSGGLNQPQHFGDGTRLSIL.